Each of the 27 T cell receptor beta chains below was sequenced from the same sample in a study of neurological immune-mediated disorders. In TCRdb, the 5' RACE reads were re-called with MiXCR into one record per CDR3 protein. Among more than 40,000 distinct CDR3 sequences listed, approximately 14% were seen once. Material: CD4+ T cells from blood. These receptors came from a woman aged 55 to 70 with HTLV-1-associated myelopathy (HAM/TSP).

As for this clonotype: A junction boundary mismatches the germline segment, possibly from a read error. V is TRBV15 and J is TRBJ1-3; TRBD1 agrees at 7 bases. This CDR3 comprises 15 residues. CDR1 and CDR2 from the germline V gene are LNHNV and YYDKDF (reference sequence). The CDR3 loop is CATRRDPDRGNTIYF. CDR3 DNA sequence: TGTGCCACCAGAAGAGATCCGGACAGGGGAAACACCATATATTTT.

This clonotype showed up many times. The rearrangement links TRBV11-3 to TRBJ2-3; the D call may be TRBD1 or TRBD2 (5 bases each). Germline CDR1 is SGHNT and CDR2 is YENEEA. Deletions cut 5 bases from V and 0 bases from J, with 12 bases between. This CDR3 has 15 residues. The CDR3 is CASSPGTISTDTQYF. In DNA, the CDR3 is TGTGCCAGCAGCCCTGGGACCATAAGCACAGATACGCAGTATTTT.

This clonotype was recorded at least ten times. The chain carries TRBV2 and TRBJ1-1; possibly TRBD1 for D (5 bases). V lost 1 base, J lost 8 bases, and 17 bases lay in between. Germline V gene data show CDR1 as SNHLY and CDR2 as FYNNEI. The length of the CDR3 is 15 residues. DNA for the CDR3: TGTGCCAGCAGTGAAGGGGGGGTACCTCCCTTCGAAGCTTTCTTT. Amino acid sequence: CASSEGGVPPFEAFF.

This clonotype was seen repeatedly, ten times or more. The J gene is TRBJ2-7, the V gene TRBV5-1, with D perhaps TRBD1 or TRBD2 (7 bases each). CDR3 length equals 14 residues. CDR1 is SGHRS and CDR2 is YFSETQ in the germline V gene. V dropped 3 bases and J dropped 4 bases, with 14 bases sitting between them. CDR3 DNA sequence: TGCGCCAGCAGCTCGGGGGGACAGCGGTACGAGCAGTACTTC. It yields the protein CASSSGGQRYEQYF. The whole variable domain, remainder taken from reference TRBV5-1 and TRBJ2-7, is KAGVTQTPRYLIKTRGQQVTLSCSPISGHRSVSWYQQTPGQGLQFLFEYFSETQRNKGNFPGRFSGRQFSNSRSEMNVSTLELGDSALYLCASSSGGQRYEQYFGPGTRLTVT.

This clonotype was detected ten times or more. This chain links TRBV6-1 with TRBJ1-2, with a possible D match to TRBD1 (6 bases). The CDR3 runs to 13 residues. Between the trimmed V and J ends, which lost 3 bases and 8 bases, there was a span of 13 bases. CDR1 MNHNS and CDR2 SASEGT come from the germline V gene. The CDR3 is CASSDRGPRGYTF. CDR3 in DNA: TGTGCCAGCAGTGACAGGGGACCCAGGGGCTACACCTTC.

The rearrangement joins TRBV2 to TRBJ1-2; maybe TRBD1 (6 bases). There are 14 residues in the CDR3. The germline V gene encodes CDR1 SNHLY and CDR2 FYNNEI. Trimming took 7 bases from V and 5 from J, leaving 17 bases between them. CDR3: CASTPIQGGYGYTF. The DNA for the CDR3 is TGTGCCAGCACCCCCATACAGGGTGGGTATGGCTACACCTTC.

This clonotype was seen at least ten times. V gene TRBV5-1 combines with J gene TRBJ2-1; D is perhaps TRBD2 (5 bases). This CDR3 has 16 residues. Germline V lookup: CDR1 SGHRS, CDR2 YFSETQ. The ends were cut back, 1 base at V and 0 bases at J, with 11 bases in the middle. The CDR3 here is CASSLQAAVSYNEQFF. The CDR3 bases are TGCGCCAGCAGCTTGCAAGCAGCGGTCTCCTACAATGAGCAGTTCTTC. The full variable domain, in which reference TRBV5-1 and TRBJ2-1 provide the parts outside the CDR3, is KAGVTQTPRYLIKTRGQQVTLSCSPISGHRSVSWYQQTPGQGLQFLFEYFSETQRNKGNFPGRFSGRQFSNSRSEMNVSTLELGDSALYLCASSLQAAVSYNEQFFGPGTRLTVL.

As for this clonotype: One end of the junction fails to match germline, which may point to a read error. Here the CDR3 reads CSATSGGISTDTQCF. CDR3 coding DNA: TGCAGTGCTACCAGCGGGGGGATCAGCACAGATACGCAGTGTTTT. The rearrangement links TRBV20-1 to TRBJ2-3; 9 bases fit TRBD2. There are 15 residues in the CDR3. Germline V lookup: CDR1 DFQATT, CDR2 SNEGSKA (reference sequence).

This clonotype was counted at least ten times. V gene TRBV10-3 combines with J gene TRBJ1-1; 10 positions agree with TRBD1. This CDR3 comprises 15 residues. V shed 0 bases and J 6 bases; nucleotides not matched to a gene: 4. Germline V gives CDR1 ENHRY, CDR2 SYGVKD. The CDR3 sequence is CAISESRTGGAEAFF. The CDR3 nucleotides read TGTGCCATCAGTGAGTCGAGGACAGGGGGGGCTGAAGCTTTCTTT.

By share, this clonotype ranks as medium-sized. The chain links TRBV5-5 to TRBJ1-1; D remains ambiguous. The germline CDR1 and CDR2 sequences are SGHKS and YYEKEE (reference sequence). The CDR3 has 14 residues. V was pared by 4 bases and J by 1 base, with 11 bases between. The DNA for the CDR3 is TGTGCCAGCAGCGTTCGAAGAGGGAACACTGAAGCTTTCTTT. Translation gives CASSVRRGNTEAFF.

This clonotype showed up many times. The chain carries TRBV20-1 and TRBJ2-3, with D tentatively TRBD1 (6 bases). The length of the CDR3 is 13 residues. The V and J ends lost 6 bases and 0 bases respectively, with 10 bases between them. Germline CDR1 is DFQATT and CDR2 is SNEGSKA (reference sequence). The CDR3 reads CSAQGKSTDTQYF. CDR3 nucleotide sequence: TGCAGTGCACAGGGAAAAAGCACAGATACGCAGTATTTT.

In this sample, this clonotype turned up many times. The rearrangement uses TRBV2 and TRBJ2-3; D is uncertain. Trimming took off 8 bases at V and 4 bases at J, with 16 bases between the two ends. The germline V gene has CDR1 SNHLY and CDR2 FYNNEI. This CDR3 is 14 amino acids long. The CDR3 protein is CASDLDYGADTQYF. The CDR3 DNA follows: TGTGCCAGCGACCTAGATTACGGCGCAGATACGCAGTATTTT.

This clonotype was detected many times. The V and J genes are TRBV12-3 or TRBV12-4 and TRBJ1-2; D gene unclear. This CDR3 spans 12 amino acids. Trimming took off 3 bases at V and 8 bases at J, with 10 bases between the two ends. In nucleotides, the CDR3 is TGTGCCAGCAGTTTCCTACCGGGGGGCTACACCTTC. This translates into CASSFLPGGYTF.

This clonotype was seen ten or more times. The chain uses TRBV25-1 and TRBJ2-3; 7 bases agree with TRBD1. The V segment lost 4 bases and the J segment 3 bases; nucleotides outside the gene matches: 10. This CDR3 spans 16 amino acids. Germline CDR1 reads MGHDK; CDR2 reads SYGVNS. CDR3: CASSGRGDRVTDTQYF. CDR3 DNA: TGTGCCAGCAGTGGGCGAGGTGACAGGGTTACAGATACGCAGTATTTT.

This clonotype was observed at least ten times. This chain uses TRBV6-5 with TRBJ2-1, with TRBD1 matching 8 bases. The germline V gene encodes CDR1 MNHEY and CDR2 SVGAGI. The CDR3 has 14 amino acids. V shed 7 bases, J shed 2 bases, and the junction held 4 bases outside the gene matches. The CDR3 protein is CASNTRGPYNEQFF. The CDR3 DNA is TGTGCCAGCAACACCAGGGGGCCCTACAATGAGCAGTTCTTC.

This clonotype was recorded many times. This sequence joins TRBV19 and TRBJ2-3; 8 bases fit TRBD2. CDR1 and CDR2 from the germline V gene are LNHDA and SQIVND (reference sequence). The CDR3 is 14 amino acids. After removal of 5 bases from V and 6 bases from J, the junction contained 7 bases not matched to a gene. CDR3 amino acids: CASSPPAGADTQYF. Here the CDR3 DNA reads TGTGCCAGTAGTCCGCCAGCGGGGGCCGATACGCAGTATTTT.

This clonotype was counted ten times or more. This sequence joins TRBV6-4 and TRBJ2-7; no reliable D call. V was clipped by 3 bases and J by 7 bases, with 13 bases between them. This CDR3 contains 13 residues. The germline gives CDR1 MRHNA, CDR2 SNTAGT. DNA of the CDR3: TGTGCCAGCAGTGAAGTCTACCTTGGAGAGCAGTACTTC. Protein: CASSEVYLGEQYF.

In this sample, this clonotype turned up many times. The chain recombines TRBV14 with TRBJ1-2; D is perhaps TRBD1 (6 bases). This CDR3 comprises 15 residues. The V end was cut by 0 bases, the J end by 6 bases, with 14 bases between. Looked up from germline, CDR1 is SGHDN and CDR2 is FVKESK. CDR3 coding DNA: TGTGCCAGCAGCCAAGAGGGGGGCAGGAATAATGGCTACACCTTC. The encoded protein is CASSQEGGRNNGYTF. The complete variable domain, with remaining parts taken from reference TRBV14 and TRBJ1-2, reads EAGVTQFPSHSVIEKGQTVTLRCDPISGHDNLYWYRRVMGKEIKFLLHFVKESKQDESGMPNNRFLAERTGGTYSTLKVQPAELEDSGVYFCASSQEGGRNNGYTFGSGTRLTVV.

This clonotype was counted at least ten times. This chain uses TRBV29-1 with TRBJ1-1; a possible D gene is TRBD1 (5 bases). Germline-derived CDR1 and CDR2 are SQVTM and ANQGSEA. The CDR3 totals 13 residues. The V end lost 4 bases, the J end lost 3 bases, and 12 bases lay between the germline ends. In DNA form, the CDR3 reads TGCAGCGTTGGGTTTGGGGGGGACACTGAAGCTTTCTTT. The encoded protein is CSVGFGGDTEAFF.

This clonotype occurred many times. In DNA form, the CDR3 reads TGTGCCACCAGTCCTACCAACTCGGCCTACGAGCAGTACTTC. Amino acid sequence: CATSPTNSAYEQYF. V and J are TRBV24-1 and TRBJ2-7; D is unresolved. The CDR3 runs to 14 residues. Trimming pared 6 bases from V and 2 bases from J, leaving 13 bases between. Germline CDR1 reads KGHDR; CDR2 reads SFDVKD.

This clonotype has ten or more counts. CDR3 DNA: TGTGCCAGCAGCCTCCAACCCTGGACAGACAACTATGGCTACACCTTC. Protein: CASSLQPWTDNYGYTF. The V gene is TRBV12-3 or TRBV12-4, the J gene TRBJ1-2; maybe TRBD1 (6 bases). V gave up 6 bases and J gave up 2 bases, with 19 bases separating them. This CDR3 has 16 amino acids.

In its sample, this clonotype was seen many times. The chain joins TRBV4-1 to TRBJ2-1; 9 bases line up with TRBD1. This CDR3 comprises 16 residues. J was trimmed by 10 bases and V by 2 bases; bases with no gene match: 12. CDR1 and CDR2 from the germline V gene are MGHRA and YSYEKL. For the CDR3, the DNA is TGCGCCAGCAGCCAACTTCGAGGACAGGGGCTATACGAGCAGTTCTTC. It encodes CASSQLRGQGLYEQFF.

This clonotype occurred many times. V and J are TRBV4-1 and TRBJ1-2, with D unclear. The CDR3 length is 16 residues. Trimming took off 0 bases at V and 5 bases at J, with 16 bases between the two ends. Per the germline V gene, CDR1 is MGHRA and CDR2 is YSYEKL. For the CDR3, the DNA is TGCGCCAGCAGCCAAGATGTGTGGGGAGGAGGGTATGGCTACACCTTC. Protein sequence: CASSQDVWGGGYGYTF.

This clonotype showed up many times. The chain joins TRBV5-1 to TRBJ2-7; possible D gene TRBD1, 6 bases. The V end was cut by 0 bases, the J end by 2 bases, with 9 bases between. CDR1 is SGHRS and CDR2 is YFSETQ in the germline V gene. The CDR3 covers 14 residues. In DNA form, the CDR3 reads TGCGCCAGCAGCTTGGAGGACAGAACCTACGAGCAGTACTTC. Residues: CASSLEDRTYEQYF.

The chain has TRBV24-1 and TRBJ2-1; D remains unclear. Deletions cut 9 bases from V and 7 bases from J, with 18 bases between. This CDR3 spans 14 amino acids. Germline CDR1 and CDR2: KGHDR and SFDVKD. CDR3 bases: TGTGCCACCTCTAAAGACGGTTCGGTGAATGAGCAGTTCTTC. Amino acid sequence: CATSKDGSVNEQFF.

This clonotype was counted ten times or more. The chain uses TRBV20-1 and TRBJ2-3, with 8 bases matching TRBD2. The germline V gene has CDR1 DFQATT and CDR2 SNEGSKA (reference sequence). The junction had 7 bases not matched to a gene; V was cut back by 1 base and J by 4 bases. The CDR3 contains 15 residues. This CDR3 is CSARGLATRSDTQYF. CDR3 in DNA: TGCAGTGCTAGAGGACTAGCGACGAGGTCAGATACGCAGTATTTT.

The table lists this clonotype with a few counts. This rearrangement joins TRBV6-1 to TRBJ2-3; D is undetermined. Germline lookup yields CDR1 MNHNS and CDR2 SASEGT. CDR3 length equals 12 residues. Trimming shortened V by 5 bases and J by 3 bases, and 6 bases separated the two germline ends. The CDR3 here is CASSPRTDTQYF. The CDR3 DNA reads as TGTGCCAGCAGTCCCAGGACAGATACGCAGTATTTT.